This record looks at one T cell receptor (beta chain) sequence and its context. This record belongs to a study of blood T cell repertoires in COVID-19. The overall study: Italy, Spain and the United States were the sources of the convalescent and acute COVID-19 samples.

The CDR3 runs to 17 residues. CDR1 is MGHRA, CDR2 YSYEKL, per germline. Trimming cost V 3 bases and J 3 bases; bases outside gene matches: 8. Here immunoSEQ multiplex PCR was the method, and the copy in TCRdb shows in-frame clones only, minus some. The table includes a few hundred thousand clones, under 90% detected once. Sequenced input: PBMCs or T cells enriched from blood (not recorded which). This chain joins TRBV4-1 and TRBJ2-3; the match to TRBD1 covers 11 bases. This receptor was taken from a man younger than 45 with acute COVID-19. For the CDR3, the DNA is TGCGCCAGCAGCCAGACTCCGGGACAGGGGGGTACAGATACGCAGTATTTT. Protein: CASSQTPGQGGTDTQYF.